This TCR beta chain was sequenced in a study of graft-versus-host responses after intestinal transplantation. Whole-study findings and limits: GvH clones appeared in recipient marrow, some first in ileum or blood.

This clone was seen a few times. Some clones are missing from TCRdb's copy, which holds only in-frame ones; the method was immunoSEQ multiplex PCR. The profile shows around 10,000 clones, roughly a third of them singletons. There were approximately 200,000 CFSE-labeled responder cells plated together with approximately 200,000 irradiated, violet-dye-labeled stimulator cells. Trimming removed 5 bases at V and 0 bases at J, with 10 bases between. Germline CDR1 LGHNA, CDR2 YNFKEQ. The CDR3 runs to 14 residues. The chain is built from TRBV4-2 and TRBJ1-2, with a weak D call TRBD1 (5 bases). The sequencing used alloreactive CD4+ T cells from a mixed lymphocyte reaction culture, collected before transplantation. The subset denotes: CFSE-low proliferating T cells sorted from roughly 6-day pre-transplant mixed lymphocyte reaction (GvH or HvG direction). The source is a human patient who was an organ donor for intestinal transplantation. Written as DNA, the CDR3 is TGTGCCAGCAGCTTGGGGGGAGCTAACTATGGCTACACCTTC. This translates into CASSLGGANYGYTF.